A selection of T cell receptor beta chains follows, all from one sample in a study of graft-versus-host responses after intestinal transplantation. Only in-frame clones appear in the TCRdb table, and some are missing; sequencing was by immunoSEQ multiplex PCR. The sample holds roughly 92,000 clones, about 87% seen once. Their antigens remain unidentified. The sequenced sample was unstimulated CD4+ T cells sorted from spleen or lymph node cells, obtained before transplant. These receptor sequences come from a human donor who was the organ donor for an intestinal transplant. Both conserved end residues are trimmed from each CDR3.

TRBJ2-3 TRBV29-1 SVRKTGGGRTDTQY
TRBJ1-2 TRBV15 ATSNTHRGNYGYT
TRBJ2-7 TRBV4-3 ASSQDGRQAPYEQY
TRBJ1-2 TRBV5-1 ASSFTGGPAGGYT
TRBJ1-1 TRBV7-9 ASSLRTENTEAF
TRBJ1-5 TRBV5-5 ASSLKGSGSYQPQH
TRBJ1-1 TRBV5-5 ASSSGTGMNTEAF
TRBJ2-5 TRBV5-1 ASSWGWGQPRSQETQY
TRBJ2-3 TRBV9 ASSTRDTQTTDTQY
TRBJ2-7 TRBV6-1 ASSFGGSSYEQY
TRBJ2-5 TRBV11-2 ASSRAGGRQETQY
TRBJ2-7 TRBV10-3 AISEGDRGPYEQY
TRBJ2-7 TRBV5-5 ASSRPGQGSLEQY
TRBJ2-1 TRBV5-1 ASSWLQGARGQGEQF
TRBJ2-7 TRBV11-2 ASSLLAGSYEQY
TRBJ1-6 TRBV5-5 ASSLADGRSSYNSPLH
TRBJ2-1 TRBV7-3 ASSFGLAGGHVGNEQF
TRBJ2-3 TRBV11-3 ASSLEGVDTQY
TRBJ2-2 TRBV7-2 ASSLVGGTDTGELF
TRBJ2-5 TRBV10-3 AISEGLTQY
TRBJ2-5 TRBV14 ASSYSGSVKTQY
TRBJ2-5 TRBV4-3 ASSLQPRTGRETQY
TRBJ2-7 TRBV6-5 ASSYVAGGYYEQY
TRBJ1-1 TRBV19 ASSIVTGRATEAF
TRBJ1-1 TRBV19 ASSYREDTEAF
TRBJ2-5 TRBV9 ASSVGGGETQY
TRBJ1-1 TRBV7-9 ASTPGGRDKAF
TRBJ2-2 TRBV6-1 ASNGDRGAGELF
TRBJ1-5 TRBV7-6 ASSPRQGQPQH
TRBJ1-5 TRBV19 ASSIIGGGGQPQH
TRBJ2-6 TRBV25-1 ASSPHRGFGSGANVLT
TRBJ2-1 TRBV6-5 ASSLQGAAYNEQF
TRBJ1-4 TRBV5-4 ATRRERGSGGATNEKLF
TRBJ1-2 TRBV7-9 ATRLADRLDGYT
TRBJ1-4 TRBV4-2 ASSQDFWNRGEKLF
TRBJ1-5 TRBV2 AIQGEGQPQH
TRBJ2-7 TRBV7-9 ASSHPTLGQGQY
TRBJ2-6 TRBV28 ASSLGTGIGANVLT
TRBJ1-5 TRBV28 ASSLPLSNQPQH
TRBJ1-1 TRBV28 ASNDRVSAF
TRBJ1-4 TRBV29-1 SVATLEKLF
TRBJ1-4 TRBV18 ASSTGANEKLF
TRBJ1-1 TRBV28 ASSFRGRTEAF
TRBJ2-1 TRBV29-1 SAVYNEQF
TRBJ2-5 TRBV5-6 ASSLGWGGVGTQY
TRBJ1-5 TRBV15 ATSRVGEAQH
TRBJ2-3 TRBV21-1 ASSKEQLAVGTQY
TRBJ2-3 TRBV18 ASSPPVQTPGQY
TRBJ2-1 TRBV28 ASSLLTSGSRGEQF
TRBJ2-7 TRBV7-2 ASSRERGFPPYEQY
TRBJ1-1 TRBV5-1 ASSLDRIRLGTEAF